These 30 T cell receptor beta chains came from one sample sequenced in a study of CD8+CD57+ T cells in acquired aplastic anemia. The TCR beta profiling, which covered VDJ combination and CDR3 sequence, was carried out using genomic DNA as the template. TCRdb analysed the reads with MiXCR anew, one entry per CDR3 protein. The repertoire consists of some 170,000 distinct CDR3 sequences, with 63% occurring once and the leading ten covering approximately 42%. It was patients with CD8+CD57+ cell expansion by flow cytometry who were chosen for sequencing. Sequencing was done on a sample of sorted CD4+, CD8+, or CD8+CD57+ T cells (not recorded which) from PBMCs. Receptors were obtained from a human donor with aplastic anemia.

This clonotype was seen only a few times. V usage is TRBV27 and J usage is TRBJ1-1; D not resolved. CDR1 and CDR2 from the germline V gene are MNHEY and SMNVEV (reference sequence). Trimming stripped 6 bases from V and 1 base from J, with 6 bases between. This CDR3 region has 12 residues. CDR3 protein: CASRHKNTEAFF. In DNA form, the CDR3 reads TGTGCCAGCAGGCACAAGAACACTGAAGCTTTCTTT.

This clonotype occurred many times. The CDR3 nucleotides read TGTGCCAGTAGTAACGAGTACTCTGGGACAGGGGGCGTCAATCAGCCCCAGCATTTT. It codes for CASSNEYSGTGGVNQPQHF. The rearrangement uses TRBV19 and TRBJ1-5; 12 bases map to TRBD1. The CDR3 runs to 19 residues. The junction had 13 bases not matched to a gene; V was cut back by 4 bases and J by 3 bases. Per the germline V gene, CDR1 is LNHDA and CDR2 is SQIVND (reference sequence).

At least ten counts were recorded for this clonotype. The chain combines TRBV6-1 with TRBJ2-1, with 11 bases fitting TRBD1. V trimming: 2 bases; J trimming: 10 bases; junction bases outside the gene matches: 10. CDR1 is MNHNS, CDR2 SASEGT, per germline. CDR3 length equals 16 residues. The CDR3 here is CASSEQGGTGGVEQFF. The CDR3 nucleotides are TGTGCCAGCAGTGAACAGGGAGGGACAGGGGGAGTGGAGCAGTTCTTC.

Turning to this clonotype: Here the CDR3 omits its conserved ending phenylalanine or tryptophan, so a read error is the likely source. The CDR3 region has the DNA TGTGCCAGCAGCTTAGTATCGGCCTATGAAGCTTTCCTT. The encoded protein is CASSLVSAYEAFL. V and J are TRBV11-1 and TRBJ1-1; D is unresolved. Germline V gene data show CDR1 as SGHAT and CDR2 as FQDESV (reference sequence). The CDR3 has 13 residues. V gave up 1 base and J gave up 7 bases, with 10 bases separating them.

This clonotype occurred many times. The V gene is TRBV27, the J gene TRBJ2-7; 8 positions agree with TRBD2. Germline loops: CDR1 MNHEY, CDR2 SMNVEV (reference sequence). CDR3 length equals 15 residues. V was pared by 4 bases and J by 3 bases, with 8 bases of the junction left unmatched. The CDR3 here is CASSSSGLADYEQYF. CDR3 coding DNA: TGTGCCAGCAGTTCATCCGGACTAGCTGACTACGAGCAGTACTTC.

This chain connects TRBV5-1 to TRBJ1-4; TRBD1 aligns across 9 bases. Germline V gives CDR1 SGHRS, CDR2 YFSETQ. V shed 1 base, J shed 7 bases, and the junction held 5 bases outside the gene matches. The CDR3 runs to 15 residues. The CDR3 loop reads CASSLLGQGSEKLFF. The CDR3 nucleotides are TGCGCCAGCAGCTTGTTGGGACAGGGAAGTGAAAAACTGTTTTTT.

This clonotype was detected only once. The junction departs from the called germline gene at one end, perhaps through a read error. The genes are TRBV5-1 and TRBJ1-6; 7 bases are shared with TRBD1. From germline, CDR1 is SGHRS and CDR2 YFSETQ. This CDR3 spans 14 amino acids. This chain's CDR3 is CASSSGQPNSPPHF. CDR3 nucleotide sequence: TGCGCCAGCAGTTCGGGACAGCCTAATTCACCCCCCCACTTT.

With regard to this clonotype: This could be a read error, since a much larger clone is one nucleotide away. This chain joins TRBV10-3 and TRBJ2-3; TRBD1 matches 7 bases. Germline V gives CDR1 ENHRY, CDR2 SYGVKD. The CDR3 loop spans 14 amino acids. The CDR3 DNA reads TGTGCCAGCAGTGGAGACAGGGAGCTTGATACGCAGTCTTTT. Its protein product is CASSGDRELDTQSF.

This clonotype was counted at least ten times. J is TRBJ2-6 and V is TRBV12-3 or TRBV12-4, with unresolved D. The CDR3 sequence is 14 residues long. The V end lost 7 bases, the J end lost 3 bases, and 10 bases lay between the germline ends. In DNA, the CDR3 is TGTGCCAGCAACTGGGGAAATGGGGCCAACGTCCTGACTTTC. Translated, it gives CASNWGNGANVLTF.

This clonotype has a count of ten or more. The chain uses TRBV10-3 and TRBJ2-5; the D gene is possibly TRBD2 (6 bases). Germline V lookup: CDR1 ENHRY, CDR2 SYGVKD. Trimming removed 2 bases at V and 13 bases at J, with 11 bases between. The CDR3 covers 11 residues. The DNA for the CDR3 is TGTGCCATCAGTGAGGGAGGGTTCCGGTACTTC. Translated: CAISEGGFRYF.

The V call is TRBV19, the J call TRBJ1-2; a weak D match, TRBD1 (5 bases). This CDR3 region has 14 residues. The V and J ends lost 3 bases and 6 bases respectively, with 14 bases between them. The germline V gene encodes CDR1 LNHDA and CDR2 SQIVND (reference sequence). The CDR3: CASSIQGPLHGYTF. CDR3 in DNA: TGTGCCAGTAGTATCCAGGGACCTTTGCATGGCTACACCTTC.

The chain combines TRBV7-9 with TRBJ2-1; either TRBD1 or TRBD2 may supply D (5 bases each). CDR3 length equals 15 residues. Germline V gene sequence: CDR1 SEHNR, CDR2 FQNEAQ (reference sequence). With 0 bases removed from V and 8 bases from J, the gap between germline ends came to 14 bases. Here the CDR3 reads CASSLAGAGLYEQFF. CDR3 nucleotides: TGTGCCAGCAGCTTAGCCGGGGCAGGTTTGTATGAGCAGTTCTTC. Full variable domain (remainder filled in from reference TRBV7-9 and TRBJ2-1): DTGVSQNPRHKITKRGQNVTFRCDPISEHNRLYWYRQTLGQGPEFLTYFQNEAQLEKSRLLSDRFSAERPKGSFSTLEIQRTEQGDSAMYLCASSLAGAGLYEQFFGPGTRLTVL.

This sequence joins TRBV6-1 and TRBJ1-3, with 10 bases that match TRBD1. Per germline, CDR1 MNHNS and CDR2 SASEGT. V lost 8 bases, J lost 3 bases, and 1 base stayed unmatched. The CDR3 runs to 13 residues. CDR3 DNA sequence: TGTGCCAGCGACAGGGGGCATGGAAACACCATATATTTT. Translating gives CASDRGHGNTIYF.

The gene calls are TRBV4-3 and TRBJ2-5, with TRBD1 matching over 12 bases. The CDR3 runs to 15 residues. The junction had 5 bases not matched to a gene; V was cut back by 4 bases and J by 5 bases. Germline values: CDR1 LGHNA, CDR2 YSLEER. CDR3 bases: TGCGCCAGCAGCCTCGGGACAGGGGGCCGGGAGACCCAGTACTTC. Translated, it gives CASSLGTGGRETQYF.

This clonotype came up a few times. The junction does not match germline at one end; this may be a read error. The chain is built from TRBV2 and TRBJ2-7; D gene unclear. Germline CDR1 and CDR2: SNHLY and FYNNEI. CDR3 length equals 13 residues. CDR3 residues: CASSDPFSYEQYF. DNA of the CDR3: TGTGCCAGCAGTGACCCGTTCTCCTACGAGCAGTACTTT.

This clonotype was detected once. A much larger clone sits a single nucleotide away, making a read error possible. Because it lacks the conserved phenylalanine or tryptophan at the end, this CDR3 is likely a read error. The V gene is TRBV2, the J gene TRBJ2-7; 9 positions agree with TRBD1. The CDR3 totals 15 residues. Looked up from germline, CDR1 is SNHLY and CDR2 is FYNNEI. J gave up 2 bases and V 8 bases, and 10 bases lay outside the gene matches. CDR3 sequence (DNA): TGTGCCAGCTCACCACCGGGACAGGGCGCCTACGAGCAGTACCTC. Its translation: CASSPPGQGAYEQYL.

This clonotype was picked up many times. This chain connects TRBV4-2 to TRBJ2-1, with 8 positions matching TRBD1. The CDR3 runs to 16 residues. Germline CDR1 reads LGHNA; CDR2 reads YNFKEQ. After removal of 0 bases from V and 2 bases from J, the junction contained 3 bases not matched to a gene. CDR3 loop: CASSQEGTGPYNEQFF. Written as DNA, the CDR3 is TGTGCCAGCAGCCAAGAAGGGACAGGTCCCTACAATGAGCAGTTCTTC.

This clonotype was seen more than once but under ten times. The V call is TRBV3-1, the J call TRBJ2-3; 8 bases line up with TRBD2. Germline V gene sequence: CDR1 LGHDT, CDR2 YNNKEL (reference sequence). Germline trimming cut 0 bases from V and 6 bases from J; bases unmatched to any gene: 8. This CDR3 comprises 16 residues. The chain's CDR3 is CASSQDASGGPDTQYF. The CDR3 nucleotides read TGTGCCAGCAGCCAAGATGCTTCGGGGGGGCCCGATACGCAGTATTTT.

This chain joins TRBV11-2 and TRBJ2-7, with 7 nucleotides matching TRBD2. With 7 bases clipped from V and 3 bases from J, the junction kept 9 bases outside the gene matches. The CDR3 covers 14 residues. Germline V gives CDR1 SGHAT, CDR2 FQNNGV. CDR3 coding DNA: TGTGCCAGCAAAAAAGGGAGGGAGAACTACGAGCAGTACTTC. Its translation: CASKKGRENYEQYF.

This chain connects TRBV7-9 to TRBJ2-7, with a possible D match to TRBD1 (5 bases). The CDR3 is made up of 14 amino acids. The ends were cut back, 3 bases at V and 1 base at J, with 10 bases in the middle. CDR1 and CDR2 (germline): SEHNR, FQNEAQ (reference sequence). The CDR3 reads CASSFMQGSYEQYF. CDR3 DNA sequence: TGTGCCAGCAGCTTCATGCAGGGATCCTACGAGCAGTACTTC.

In the case of this clonotype: One end of the junction is discordant with germline, which a read error may explain. The V gene is TRBV7-9, the J gene TRBJ1-3; TRBD1 matches at 10 bases. The length of the CDR3 is 15 residues. In germline, CDR1 is SEHNR, CDR2 FQNEAQ (reference sequence). The CDR3 region is CASRRQGAGGNTIYF. The CDR3 bases are TGCGCCAGCAGGCGACAGGGGGCCGGTGGAAACACCATATATTTT.

The chain links TRBV9 to TRBJ2-3; the D is unclear. Germline V gene sequence: CDR1 SGDLS, CDR2 YYNGEE. This CDR3 is 13 amino acids long. V gave up 0 bases and J gave up 4 bases, with 6 bases separating them. CDR3 coding DNA: TGTGCCAGCAGCGTAGGAGGAGCAGATACGCAGTATTTT. Protein: CASSVGGADTQYF.

V and J are TRBV20-1 and TRBJ2-7, with TRBD1 matching over 7 bases. Looked up from germline, CDR1 is DFQATT and CDR2 is SNEGSKA (reference sequence). The CDR3 has 11 amino acids. J was trimmed by 6 bases and V by 6 bases; bases with no gene match: 5. The CDR3 sequence is CSARQGTEQYF. Written as DNA, the CDR3 is TGCAGTGCAAGACAGGGAACCGAGCAGTACTTC.

This clonotype was counted a single time. This may be a read error: a much more frequent sequence differs by one nucleotide. The V and J genes are TRBV2 and TRBJ1-1; perhaps TRBD1 as D (5 bases). There are 15 residues in the CDR3. Germline-derived CDR1 and CDR2 are SNHLY and FYNNEI. This CDR3 is CGSSADPTGNTEAFF. The DNA of the CDR3 is TGTGGCAGCAGTGCCGATCCTACAGGGAACACTGAAGCTTTCTTT. Full variable domain (remainder filled in from reference TRBV2 and TRBJ1-1): EPEVTQTPSHQVTQMGQEVILRCVPISNHLYFYWYRQILGQKVEFLVSFYNNEISEKSEIFDDQFSVERPDGSNFTLKIRSTKLEDSAMYFCGSSADPTGNTEAFFGQGTRLTVV.

This clonotype was recorded at least ten times. This may come from a read error, since a much larger clone is one base off. V gene TRBV2 combines with J gene TRBJ2-7; D is unclear. Between the trimmed V and J ends, which lost 1 base and 3 bases, there was a span of 4 bases. The CDR3 is 12 residues long. The germline gives CDR1 SNHLY, CDR2 FYNNEI. In nucleotides, the CDR3 is TGTGCCAGCAGTGAAGGGGACTACGAGCAGTACTTC. Its translation: CASSEGDYEQYF.

This clonotype appeared a few times. The rearrangement joins TRBV29-1 to TRBJ1-2, with 7 bases matching TRBD1. Trimming cost V 6 bases and J 4 bases; bases outside gene matches: 8. The length of the CDR3 is 13 residues. CDR1 SQVTM and CDR2 ANQGSEA come from the germline V gene. The DNA for the CDR3 is TGCAGCGTCGAGGACAGGCCCTTCTATGGCTACACCTTC. Residues: CSVEDRPFYGYTF.

V gene TRBV5-6 combines with J gene TRBJ1-5, with D possibly TRBD1 on 5 matching bases. V was trimmed by 1 base and J by 6 bases, leaving 14 bases between them. Germline values: CDR1 SGHDT, CDR2 YYEEEE. The CDR3 contains 15 residues. CDR3 loop: CASSLSWAGIQPQHF. CDR3 sequence (DNA): TGTGCCAGCAGCTTGTCGTGGGCAGGGATTCAGCCCCAGCATTTT. Using reference TRBV5-6 and TRBJ1-5 for the parts outside the CDR3, the full variable domain is DAGVTQSPTHLIKTRGQQVTLRCSPKSGHDTVSWYQQALGQGPQFIFQYYEEEERQRGNFPDRFSGHQFPNYSSELNVNALLLGDSALYLCASSLSWAGIQPQHFGDGTRLSIL.

This rearrangement joins TRBV2 to TRBJ2-3; 10 nucleotides match TRBD2. This CDR3 is built from 15 residues. V shed 4 bases and J 2 bases; nucleotides not matched to a gene: 3. Germline assignment: CDR1 SNHLY and CDR2 FYNNEI. The CDR3 loop reads CASSGLAGPTDTQYF. The CDR3, as DNA: TGTGCCAGCAGTGGACTAGCGGGCCCCACAGATACGCAGTATTTT.

The chain couples TRBV9 to TRBJ2-2; 9 bases map to TRBD2. CDR1 SGDLS and CDR2 YYNGEE come from the germline V gene. The trim removed 2 bases at V and 4 bases at J, leaving 3 bases unmatched. This CDR3 spans 15 amino acids. The CDR3 region is CASSVSGGFTGELFF. The CDR3, as DNA: TGTGCCAGCAGCGTGAGCGGGGGGTTCACCGGGGAGCTGTTTTTT.

This clonotype has more than one count but fewer than ten. This chain joins TRBV10-3 and TRBJ1-1; 7 bases are shared with TRBD1. Germline V gene sequence: CDR1 ENHRY, CDR2 SYGVKD. The CDR3 extends over 13 amino acids. V was pared by 6 bases and J by 6 bases, with 7 bases of the junction left unmatched. The CDR3: CAIRGDRVSEAFF. CDR3 DNA sequence: TGTGCCATCAGGGGGGACAGAGTTTCTGAAGCTTTCTTT.